This TCR beta chain was recorded in a study of blood T cell repertoires in COVID-19. Study context: COVID-19 samples collected from the United States, Italy and Spain covered acute and convalescent phases.

In the source study's methods: How many nucleated cells were present was estimated from reference gene primer amplification. This table comes from immunoSEQ multiplex PCR, and its TCRdb copy is limited to in-frame clones, with some not included. That table supplies the V and J calls and clone size; D and trimming were determined from the DNA. The table lists some 65,000 clones, roughly 92% of them singletons. The CDR3 consists of 14 residues. V gave up 6 bases and J gave up 6 bases; unmatched junction bases: 6. Germline loops: CDR1 KGHSH, CDR2 LQKENI. This receptor was obtained from a man between 65 and 79 years old with active COVID-19. The genes are TRBV18 and TRBJ2-1, with 9 bases fitting TRBD1. The sequenced sample consisted of peripheral blood. CDR3 sequence (DNA): TGTGCCAGCTCGGTTAGGACAGGGGTCAATGAGCAGTTCTTC. Translated: CASSVRTGVNEQFF.